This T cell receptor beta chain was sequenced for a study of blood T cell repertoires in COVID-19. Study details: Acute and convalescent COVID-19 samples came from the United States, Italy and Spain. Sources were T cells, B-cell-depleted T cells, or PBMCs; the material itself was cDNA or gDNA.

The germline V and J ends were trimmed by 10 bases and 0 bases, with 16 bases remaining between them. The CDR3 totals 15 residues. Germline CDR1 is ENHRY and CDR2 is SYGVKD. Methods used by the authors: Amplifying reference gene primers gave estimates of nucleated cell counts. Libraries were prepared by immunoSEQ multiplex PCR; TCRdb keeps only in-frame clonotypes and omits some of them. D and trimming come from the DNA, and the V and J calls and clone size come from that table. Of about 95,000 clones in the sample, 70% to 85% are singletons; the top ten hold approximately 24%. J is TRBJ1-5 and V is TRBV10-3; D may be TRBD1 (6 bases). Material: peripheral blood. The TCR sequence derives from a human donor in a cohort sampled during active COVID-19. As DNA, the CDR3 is TGTGCCACCCTCCGGGACAACTATAGCAATCAGCCCCAGCATTTT. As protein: CATLRDNYSNQPQHF.